A single sample is the source of the 24 T cell receptor beta chains below, sequenced in a study of T-cell reconstitution after alpha-beta-depleted transplantation in children. Construction of the TCRbeta library involved unique molecular identifiers. TCRdb re-derived calls from the PCR reads in MiXCR, one entry per CDR3 protein. The data show under 750,000 distinct CDR3 sequences, more than 20% seen once. The source material was PBMCs, mostly from graft donor cells, sampled 360 days after TCRalphabeta/CD19-depleted stem cell transplant. The receptors here all came from a boy younger than two who had a stem cell transplant for acute myeloid leukemia, so the T cells may come from the graft donor.

J is TRBJ2-1 and V is TRBV5-1; D remains ambiguous. Trimming removed 2 bases from V and 0 bases from J, with 12 bases in between. The germline V gene has CDR1 SGHRS and CDR2 YFSETQ. The CDR3 length is 16 residues. The CDR3 nucleotides are TGCGCCAGCAGCTTTTCCGGGCCGAGCTCCTACAATGAGCAGTTCTTC. It translates to CASSFSGPSSYNEQFF.

This clonotype occurred many times. The chain links TRBV3-1 to TRBJ1-1; 9 nucleotides line up with TRBD1. The germline CDR1 and CDR2 sequences are LGHDT and YNNKEL (reference sequence). The ends lost 4 bases at V and 12 bases at J; junction bases unmatched: 6. The CDR3 loop spans 12 amino acids. The chain's CDR3 is CASSLRTGETFF. The CDR3 DNA reads TGTGCCAGCAGCCTACGGACAGGGGAAACTTTCTTT.

This clonotype was seen more than once but under ten times. The chain is built from TRBV28 and TRBJ2-6; possible D gene TRBD1, 6 bases. CDR3 length: 19 amino acids. The V and J ends lost 6 bases and 0 bases respectively, with 21 bases between them. The V gene's germline CDR1 is MDHEN and CDR2 SYDVKM. This CDR3 reads CASRAPPGDTNSGANVLTF. The CDR3 DNA is TGTGCCAGCAGAGCACCACCCGGGGACACGAACTCTGGGGCCAACGTCCTGACTTTC.

At least ten counts were recorded for this clonotype. The chain is built from TRBV3-1 and TRBJ2-1; 10 nucleotides line up with TRBD1. This CDR3 contains 15 residues. Germline lookup yields CDR1 LGHDT and CDR2 YNNKEL (reference sequence). V lost 6 bases, J lost 3 bases, and 5 bases stayed unmatched. CDR3 in amino acids: CASSAGTGDYNEQFF. DNA of the CDR3: TGTGCCAGCAGTGCCGGGACAGGGGACTACAATGAGCAGTTCTTC.

This clonotype was counted between two and nine times. The chain carries TRBV13 and TRBJ2-7, with 7 bases identical to TRBD2. CDR1 and CDR2 from the germline V gene are PRHDT and FYEKMQ (reference sequence). The CDR3 has 14 residues. With V trimmed by 6 bases and J by 2 bases, 7 bases remained unmatched. CDR3 in DNA: TGTGCCAGCAGGTCTATCGCGGGGGCCTACGAGCAGTACTTC. Translation gives CASRSIAGAYEQYF.

This clonotype was found many times. This chain joins TRBV6-5 and TRBJ2-1; the D is unclear. Germline V lookup: CDR1 MNHEY, CDR2 SVGAGI. The CDR3 is made up of 12 amino acids. The V end was cut by 8 bases, the J end by 0 bases, with 5 bases between. CDR3 region: CASGSSYNEQFF. For the CDR3, the DNA is TGTGCCAGCGGCAGCTCCTACAATGAGCAGTTCTTC.

This chain joins TRBV20-1 and TRBJ2-5, with a weak D call TRBD2 (5 bases). CDR1 is DFQATT, CDR2 SNEGSKA, per germline (reference sequence). CDR3 length: 12 residues. V was cut by 7 bases and J by 5 bases, with 14 bases left in between. CDR3 residues: CSVRGASETQYF. The CDR3 DNA is TGCAGTGTCCGGGGAGCTTCGGAGACCCAGTACTTC.

V and J are TRBV9 and TRBJ2-5, with D possibly called TRBD1 or TRBD2 (6 bases each). Germline-derived CDR1 and CDR2 are SGDLS and YYNGEE. There are 14 residues in the CDR3. V was pared by 2 bases and J by 5 bases, with 13 bases between. This chain's CDR3 is CASSVSRGLETQYF. CDR3 coding DNA: TGTGCCAGCAGCGTCTCCAGGGGACTCGAGACCCAGTACTTC. The full variable domain, in which reference TRBV9 and TRBJ2-5 provide the parts outside the CDR3, is DSGVTQTPKHLITATGQRVTLRCSPRSGDLSVYWYQQSLDQGLQFLIQYYNGEERAKGNILERFSAQQFPDLHSELNLSSLELGDSALYFCASSVSRGLETQYFGPGTRLLVL.

This clonotype has only a few counts. This chain links TRBV5-5 with TRBJ2-7, with D perhaps TRBD1 (6 bases). Trimming took 0 bases from V and 0 from J, leaving 7 bases between them. The length of the CDR3 is 14 residues. Germline CDR1 is SGHKS and CDR2 is YYEKEE (reference sequence). DNA of the CDR3: TGTGCCAGCAGCTTGGACAGGGCCTCCTACGAGCAGTACGTC. Encoded protein: CASSLDRASYEQYV.

The rearrangement joins TRBV6-1 to TRBJ2-5; no clear D. Germline CDR1 MNHNS, CDR2 SASEGT. The CDR3 extends over 14 amino acids. Trimming removed 6 bases from V and 4 bases from J, with 15 bases in between. The CDR3 sequence is CASRGTISGETQYF. The CDR3 nucleotides read TGTGCCAGCAGGGGAACTATCTCAGGAGAGACCCAGTACTTC.

This clonotype has just a few counts. The J gene is TRBJ2-7, the V gene TRBV20-1, with 8 bases matching TRBD1. Trimming at V came to 6 bases and at J to 1 base, leaving 5 bases not matched to a gene. Germline CDR1 and CDR2: DFQATT and SNEGSKA (reference sequence). The CDR3 totals 13 residues. The CDR3 here is CSAQGALSYEQYV. In DNA form, the CDR3 reads TGCAGTGCCCAGGGGGCTCTATCCTACGAGCAGTACGTC.

This clonotype has ten or more counts. The genes are TRBV4-1 and TRBJ2-3; unclear D gene. The germline CDR1 and CDR2 sequences are MGHRA and YSYEKL. V shed 1 base and J shed 2 bases, with 10 bases lying between them. The CDR3 loop spans 15 amino acids. The CDR3, as DNA: TGCGCCAGCAGCCAAGTGCCCGTCCCCACAGATACGCAGTATTTT. It yields the protein CASSQVPVPTDTQYF.

This clonotype was seen at least ten times. The V and J genes are TRBV5-1 and TRBJ1-6, with D unclear. The germline gives CDR1 SGHRS, CDR2 YFSETQ. This CDR3 spans 15 amino acids. V was trimmed by 3 bases and J by 2 bases, leaving 9 bases between them. The CDR3 DNA reads TGCGCCAGCAGCTCCTCAGGTACCTATAATTCACCCCTCCACTTT. Translation gives CASSSSGTYNSPLHF.

The chain couples TRBV5-5 to TRBJ1-1; TRBD1 aligns across 9 bases. J was trimmed by 1 base and V by 2 bases; bases with no gene match: 3. The germline CDR1 and CDR2 sequences are SGHKS and YYEKEE (reference sequence). The CDR3 is 15 amino acids. The CDR3 region has the DNA TGTGCCAGCAGCTTCACAGGGGGCGCGAACACTGAAGCTTTCTTT. Protein: CASSFTGGANTEAFF.

This clonotype was counted at least ten times. The chain links TRBV6-5 to TRBJ1-2, with D unclear. Trimming pared 0 bases from V and 7 bases from J, leaving 9 bases between. CDR3 size: 13 residues. Germline lookup yields CDR1 MNHEY and CDR2 SVGAGI. The CDR3 loop reads CASSYSVIGGYTF. For the CDR3, the DNA is TGTGCCAGCAGTTACTCGGTAATCGGTGGCTACACCTTC.

The sample holds a few counts of this clonotype. The genes are TRBV7-9 and TRBJ2-7; D unclear. There are 15 residues in the CDR3. CDR1 is SEHNR, CDR2 FQNEAQ, per germline (reference sequence). V shed 3 bases and J shed 5 bases, with 17 bases lying between them. In DNA, the CDR3 is TGTGCCAGCAGCTTCAAGCAGGCCGGACCCAACGAGCAGTACTTC. Its translation: CASSFKQAGPNEQYF.

This clonotype was picked up many times. CDR3 bases: TGCAGTGCCCCTCGGACCGGAGTCCTCTATGGCTACACCTTC. Amino acid sequence: CSAPRTGVLYGYTF. This chain links TRBV20-1 with TRBJ1-2; no reliable D call. V lost 6 bases and J 4 bases, leaving 18 bases between the germline ends. CDR3 length: 14 amino acids. Germline CDR1 reads DFQATT; CDR2 reads SNEGSKA (reference sequence).

This clonotype was detected only once. V and J are TRBV7-6 and TRBJ2-7; TRBD1 or TRBD2 may be the D gene (5 bases each). The ends were cut back, 2 bases at V and 2 bases at J, with 13 bases in the middle. This CDR3 has 15 residues. Germline V gene sequence: CDR1 SGHVS, CDR2 FNYEAQ. The CDR3 is CASSLSEGMPYEQYV. As DNA, the CDR3 is TGTGCCAGCAGCTTATCCGAGGGGATGCCCTACGAGCAGTACGTC.

This clonotype was recorded many times. V is TRBV7-9 and J is TRBJ2-7, with D possibly matching TRBD1 (5 bases). CDR3 length: 14 amino acids. Germline CDR1 is SEHNR and CDR2 is FQNEAQ (reference sequence). V was clipped by 6 bases and J by 4 bases, with 16 bases between them. In DNA, the CDR3 is TGTGCCAGCAGGCAAATCACAGGAGAATACGAGCAGTACTTC. This translates into CASRQITGEYEQYF.

The chain carries TRBV4-2 and TRBJ1-4; no definite D call. Germline V lookup: CDR1 LGHNA, CDR2 YNFKEQ. This CDR3 has 14 amino acids. Between the trimmed V and J ends, which lost 2 bases and 8 bases, there was a span of 12 bases. The DNA of the CDR3 is TGTGCCAGCAGCCAATCAGCAAGGTCGGAAAAACTGTTTTTT. Encoded protein: CASSQSARSEKLFF.

This clonotype showed up just once. This chain joins TRBV20-1 and TRBJ1-4; 8 nucleotides line up with TRBD1. The CDR3 contains 15 residues. Trimming removed 7 bases from V and 6 bases from J; junction bases left unmatched: 13. Germline lookup yields CDR1 DFQATT and CDR2 SNEGSKA (reference sequence). The DNA of the CDR3 is TGCAGTGTTCGCCGTCCGGGACAGGCGGATGAAAAACTGTTTTTT. It is translated as CSVRRPGQADEKLFF.

The genes are TRBV4-1 and TRBJ2-2, with D uncertain. Looked up from germline, CDR1 is MGHRA and CDR2 is YSYEKL. The CDR3 covers 15 residues. The V and J ends lost 1 base and 7 bases respectively, with 13 bases between them. CDR3 bases: TGCGCCAGCAGCCAAGTGCTGTTTGGGGACGGGGAGCTGTTTTTT. It specifies CASSQVLFGDGELFF.

The CDR3 bases are TGTGCCAGCAGTTTAGGGTCTGATTCCTACGAGCAGTACTTC. Its translation: CASSLGSDSYEQYF. This chain links TRBV12-3 or TRBV12-4 with TRBJ2-7, with no clear D. The CDR3 extends over 14 amino acids. Trimming shortened V by 1 base and J by 1 base, and 8 bases separated the two germline ends.

This clonotype appeared many times. This rearrangement joins TRBV2 to TRBJ1-1; D is uncertain. The CDR3 has 17 residues. Germline CDR1 and CDR2: SNHLY and FYNNEI. V shed 2 bases and J shed 8 bases, with 24 bases lying between them. The CDR3 reads CASSESGPSGITIEAFF. For the CDR3, the DNA is TGTGCCAGCAGTGAAAGTGGGCCGAGCGGGATAACAATCGAAGCTTTCTTT.